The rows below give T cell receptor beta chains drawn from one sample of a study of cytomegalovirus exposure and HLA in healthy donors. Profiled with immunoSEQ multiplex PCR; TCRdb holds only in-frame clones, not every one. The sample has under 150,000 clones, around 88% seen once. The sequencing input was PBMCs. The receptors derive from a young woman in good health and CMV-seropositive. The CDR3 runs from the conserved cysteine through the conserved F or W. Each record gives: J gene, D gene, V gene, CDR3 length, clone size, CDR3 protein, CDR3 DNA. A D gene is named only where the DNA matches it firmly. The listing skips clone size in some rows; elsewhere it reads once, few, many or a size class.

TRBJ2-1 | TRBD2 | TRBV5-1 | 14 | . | CASSEGLAGTEQFF | TGCGCCAGCAGCGAGGGACTAGCGGGGACTGAGCAGTTCTTC
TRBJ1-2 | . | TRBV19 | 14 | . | CASNPQGPYYGYTF | TGTGCCAGTAATCCACAGGGTCCCTACTATGGCTACACCTTC
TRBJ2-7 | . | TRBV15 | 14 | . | CATSRDRSSYEQYF | TGTGCCACCAGCAGAGATCGTTCCTCCTACGAGCAGTACTTC
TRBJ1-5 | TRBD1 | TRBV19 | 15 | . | CASSFPDRADQPQHF | TGTGCCAGTAGTTTTCCAGACAGGGCTGATCAGCCCCAGCATTTT
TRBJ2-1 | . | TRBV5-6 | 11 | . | CASSYSGEQFF | TGTGCCAGCAGCTATAGTGGTGAGCAGTTCTTC
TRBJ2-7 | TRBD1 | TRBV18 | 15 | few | CASSPTGTGGSEQYF | TGTGCCAGCTCACCAACAGGGACAGGGGGAAGTGAGCAGTACTTC
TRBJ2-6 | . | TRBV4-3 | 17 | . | CASSQDYRGSGANVLTF | TGCGCCAGCAGCCAAGATTATAGGGGCTCTGGGGCCAACGTCCTGACTTTC
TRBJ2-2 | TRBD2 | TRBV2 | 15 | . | CASSALAANTGELFF | TGTGCCAGCAGTGCACTAGCGGCAAACACCGGGGAGCTGTTTTTT
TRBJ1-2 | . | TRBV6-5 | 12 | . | CASSYGSYGYTF | TGTGCCAGCAGTTACGGCAGCTATGGCTACACCTTC
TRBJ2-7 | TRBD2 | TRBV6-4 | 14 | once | CASAASGGRYEQYF | TGTGCCAGCGCAGCTAGCGGGGGACGTTACGAGCAGTACTTC
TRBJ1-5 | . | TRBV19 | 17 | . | CASSTRGGGHSNQPQHF | TGTGCCAGTAGTACCAGAGGCGGAGGGCATAGCAATCAGCCCCAGCATTTT
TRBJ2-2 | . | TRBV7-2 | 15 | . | CASSPRRSSTGELFF | TGTGCCAGCAGCCCTCGGCGTAGCAGCACCGGGGAGCTGTTTTTT
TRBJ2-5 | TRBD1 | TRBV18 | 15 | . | CASSPRTGLMETQYF | TGTGCCAGCTCACCAAGGACAGGGTTAATGGAGACCCAGTACTTC
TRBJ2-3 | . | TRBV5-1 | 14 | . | CASSIGQLTDTQYF | TGCGCCAGCAGCATAGGACAGCTCACAGATACGCAGTATTTT
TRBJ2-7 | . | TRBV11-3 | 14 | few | CASSFRGTSYEQYF | TGTGCCAGCAGCTTTAGGGGGACCTCCTACGAGCAGTACTTC
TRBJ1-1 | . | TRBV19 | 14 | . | CASADTLFETEAFF | TGTGCCAGTGCGGACACCCTTTTTGAGACTGAAGCTTTCTTT
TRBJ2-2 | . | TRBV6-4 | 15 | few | CASSPLAANTGELFF | TGTGCCAGCAGTCCATTAGCGGCAAACACCGGGGAGCTGTTTTTT
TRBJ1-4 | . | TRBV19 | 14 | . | CASTPPGLREKLFF | TGTGCCAGTACCCCACCTGGGCTTCGTGAAAAACTGTTTTTT
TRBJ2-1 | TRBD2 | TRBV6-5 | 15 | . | CASSFGLAGAIEQFF | TGTGCCAGCAGTTTCGGACTAGCGGGAGCGATTGAGCAGTTCTTC
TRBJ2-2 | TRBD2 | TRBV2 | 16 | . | CASSLGSGGPTGELFF | TGTGCCAGCAGTCTAGGGTCGGGAGGGCCCACCGGGGAGCTGTTTTTT
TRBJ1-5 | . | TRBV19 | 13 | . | CASSKTPNQPQHF | TGTGCCAGTAGCAAGACACCTAATCAGCCCCAGCATTTT
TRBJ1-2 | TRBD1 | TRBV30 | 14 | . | CAWSFATGGEGKTF | TGTGCCTGGAGTTTCGCGACAGGGGGCGAGGGTAAAACCTTC
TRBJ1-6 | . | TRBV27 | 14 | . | CASSLLQGVSPLHF | TGTGCCAGCAGTTTGCTACAGGGTGTTTCACCCCTCCACTTT
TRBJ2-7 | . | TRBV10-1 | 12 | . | CASSRDRYEQYF | TGCGCCAGCAGCCGCGACAGATACGAGCAGTACTTC
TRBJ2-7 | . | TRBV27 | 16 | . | CASSSSAVSLSYEQYF | TGTGCCAGCAGTTCGAGTGCCGTCTCCCTCTCCTACGAGCAGTACTTC
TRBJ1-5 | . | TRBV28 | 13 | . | CASRSQGNQPQHF | TGTGCCAGCAGGTCTCAGGGGAATCAGCCCCAGCATTTT
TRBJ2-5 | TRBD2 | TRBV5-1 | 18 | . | CASSLESGLEYGRETQYF | TGCGCCAGCAGCTTGGAGTCGGGACTAGAATATGGTCGAGAGACCCAGTACTTC
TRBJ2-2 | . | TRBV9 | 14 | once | CASSRMTTGGELFF | TGTGCCAGCAGCAGAATGACGACAGGCGGGGAGCTGTTTTTT
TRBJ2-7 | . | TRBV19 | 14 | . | CASSDTLDSYEQYF | TGTGCCAGTTCTGACACCCTGGACTCCTACGAGCAGTACTTC
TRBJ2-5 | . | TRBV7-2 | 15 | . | CASSLYRSGWETQYF | TGTGCCAGCAGCTTATATCGCTCAGGTTGGGAGACCCAGTACTTC
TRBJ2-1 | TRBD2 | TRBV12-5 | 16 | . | CASGLASGGPRNEQFF | TGTGCTAGTGGTTTGGCATCGGGAGGCCCCCGCAATGAGCAGTTCTTC
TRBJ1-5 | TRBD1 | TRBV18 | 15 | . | CASSHGQGAGQPQHF | TGTGCCAGCTCACACGGACAGGGGGCGGGTCAGCCCCAGCATTTT
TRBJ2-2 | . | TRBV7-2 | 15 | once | CASRHDRSNTGELFF | TGTGCCAGCAGACATGACAGGTCGAACACCGGGGAGCTGTTTTTT
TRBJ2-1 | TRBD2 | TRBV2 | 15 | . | CASSLGLASYNEQFF | TGTGCCAGCAGTCTCGGACTAGCGTCCTACAATGAGCAGTTCTTC
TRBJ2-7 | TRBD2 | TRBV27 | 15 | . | CASSSLAGGPYEQYF | TGTGCCAGCAGTTCTTTAGCGGGAGGGCCCTACGAGCAGTACTTC
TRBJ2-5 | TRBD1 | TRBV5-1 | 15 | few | CASTPGTGTQETQYF | TGCGCCAGCACGCCCGGGACAGGGACACAAGAGACCCAGTACTTC
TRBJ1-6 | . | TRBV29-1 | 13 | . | CSVGDVGGSPLHF | TGCAGCGTTGGCGATGTGGGGGGTTCACCCCTCCACTTT
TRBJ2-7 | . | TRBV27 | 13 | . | CASSDRGLGEQYF | TGTGCCAGCAGTGATCGAGGACTGGGCGAGCAGTACTTC
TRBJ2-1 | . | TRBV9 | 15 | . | CASSVDRAELSEQFF | TGTGCCAGCAGCGTAGACAGGGCTGAGTTGAGTGAGCAGTTCTTC
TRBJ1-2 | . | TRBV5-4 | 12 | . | CASSQTNYGYTF | TGTGCCAGCAGCCAGACAAACTATGGCTACACCTTC
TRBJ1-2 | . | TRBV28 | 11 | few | CASSFQGGYTF | TGTGCCAGCAGTTTCCAGGGTGGCTACACCTTC
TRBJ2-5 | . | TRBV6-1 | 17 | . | CASSDPIWRAYQETQYF | TGTGCCAGCAGTGACCCCATCTGGAGAGCGTACCAAGAGACCCAGTACTTC
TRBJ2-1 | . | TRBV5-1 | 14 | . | CASIGEQGHNEQFF | TGCGCCAGCATAGGGGAACAGGGACACAATGAGCAGTTCTTC
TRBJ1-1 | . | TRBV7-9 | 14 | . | CASSLPEMNTEAFF | TGTGCCAGCAGCTTACCAGAAATGAACACTGAAGCTTTCTTT
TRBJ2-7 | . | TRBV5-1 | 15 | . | CASSLLPDNSYEQYF | TGCGCCAGCAGCTTGCTCCCAGATAACTCCTACGAGCAGTACTTC
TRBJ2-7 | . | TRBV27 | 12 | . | CASSFGAGEQYF | TGTGCCAGCAGTTTTGGGGCAGGGGAGCAGTACTTC
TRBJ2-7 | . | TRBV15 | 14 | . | CATSRGDNFGEQYF | TGTGCCACCAGCAGAGGGGACAACTTTGGCGAGCAGTACTTC
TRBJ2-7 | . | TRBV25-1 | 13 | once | CASSERNMYEQYF | TGTGCCAGCAGTGAGCGCAATATGTACGAGCAGTACTTC
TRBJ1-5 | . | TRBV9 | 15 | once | CASSVGGYSNQPQHF | TGTGCCAGCAGCGTTGGCGGTTATAGCAATCAGCCCCAGCATTTT
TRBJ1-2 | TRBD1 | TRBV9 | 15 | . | CASSEEGTGVAGYTF | TGTGCCAGCAGCGAAGAGGGGACAGGGGTCGCTGGCTACACCTTC
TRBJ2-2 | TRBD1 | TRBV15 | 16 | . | CATSSLQGAFTGELFF | TGTGCCACCAGCAGTTTACAGGGGGCTTTCACCGGGGAGCTGTTTTTT
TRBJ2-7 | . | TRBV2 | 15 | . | CASSPPGLGSYEQYF | TGTGCCAGCAGCCCCCCGGGACTCGGGTCCTACGAGCAGTACTTC
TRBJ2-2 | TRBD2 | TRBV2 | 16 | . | CASRGGLAGGVGELFF | TGTGCCAGCAGGGGAGGACTAGCGGGTGGTGTCGGGGAGCTGTTTTTT
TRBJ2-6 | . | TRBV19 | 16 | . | CASKDHGRSGANVLTF | TGTGCCAGTAAAGATCACGGTCGCTCTGGGGCCAACGTCCTGACTTTC